This TCR beta chain was recovered during a study of PD-L1 blockade in urothelial cancer. Time point specified: pretreatment peripheral blood. The table came from immunoSEQ multiplex PCR; TCRdb's copy has only in-frame clones and leaves some out. The sample shows 70,000 to 100,000 clones, less than 90% of them seen only once. The germline CDR1 and CDR2 sequences are LNHDA and SQIVND (reference sequence). The CDR3 consists of 15 residues. With 8 bases removed from V and 4 bases from J, the gap between germline ends came to 18 bases. The chain uses TRBV19 and TRBJ1-3; D may be TRBD1 (6 bases). The source was PBMCs, collected around atezolizumab (anti-PD-L1) treatment. This TCR derives from a man aged 55 to 70 with urothelial cancer. The CDR3 sequence is CASAPYRASGNTIYF. The CDR3 coding sequence is TGTGCCAGTGCCCCGTACAGGGCATCCGGAAACACCATATATTTT.